Listed below are T cell receptor beta chains from one sample, sequenced in a study of blood T cell repertoires in COVID-19. Profiled with immunoSEQ multiplex PCR; TCRdb holds only in-frame clones, not every one. The sample contains 200,000 to 300,000 clones, roughly 90% of which appear only once. Material for sequencing was peripheral blood. All receptors derive from a man aged 55 to 70 with acute or convalescent COVID-19. Both conserved end residues are part of each CDR3. A D gene is named only where the DNA matches it firmly. The size entry is marked missing in some rows and otherwise reads once, few, many or a size class.

TRBV27	-	TRBJ1-2	TRBD1	CASSRAGQGYGYTF	TGTGCCAGCAGTCGGGCGGGACAGGGTTATGGCTACACCTTC
TRBV5-1	-	TRBJ2-7	-	CASSYTEAYEQYF	TGCGCCAGCAGCTATACTGAGGCCTACGAGCAGTACTTC
TRBV3-1/TRBV3-2	-	TRBJ1-3	TRBD1	CASSQATGAGNTIYF	TGTGCCAGCAGCCAAGCGACAGGGGCGGGAAACACCATATATTTT
TRBV2	-	TRBJ1-5	TRBD1	CASSAQGNQPQHF	TGTGCCAGCAGTGCACAGGGGAATCAGCCCCAGCATTTT
TRBV5-1	-	TRBJ1-2	-	CASSPMMSHGYTF	TGCGCCAGCAGCCCAATGATGAGCCATGGCTACACCTTC
TRBV5-6	-	TRBJ1-5	TRBD1	CASRETGSNQPQHF	TGTGCCAGCAGGGAGACAGGGAGCAATCAGCCCCAGCATTTT
TRBV5-1	-	TRBJ2-5	TRBD2	CASSFGGRGGETQYF	TGCGCCAGCAGCTTCGGCGGGAGAGGAGGAGAGACCCAGTACTTC
TRBV5-1	-	TRBJ1-1	-	CASSLEGSNTEAFF	TGCGCCAGCAGCTTGGAAGGGAGTAACACTGAAGCTTTCTTT
TRBV19	-	TRBJ2-7	TRBD2	CASSIGGTNGEQYF	TGTGCCAGTAGTATAGGGGGGACTAACGGCGAGCAGTACTTC
TRBV7-2	-	TRBJ1-2	-	CASSLGQAPNYGYTF	TGTGCCAGCAGCTTAGGCCAAGCTCCTAACTATGGCTACACCTTC
TRBV29-1	-	TRBJ2-7	TRBD1	CSVTLGQGRPPYEQYF	TGCAGCGTGACCTTGGGACAGGGGAGGCCACCCTACGAGCAGTACTTC
TRBV24-1	-	TRBJ2-3	TRBD2	CATSARLAGKGDTQYF	TGTGCCACCAGTGCCCGACTAGCGGGAAAGGGAGATACGCAGTATTTT
TRBV6-2/TRBV6-3	-	TRBJ1-6	-	CASSYGASNSPLHF	TGTGCCAGCAGTTACGGGGCGTCCAATTCACCCCTCCACTTT
TRBV13	-	TRBJ2-7	TRBD2	CASSFSGERYEQYF	TGTGCCAGCAGCTTTAGCGGGGAACGCTACGAGCAGTACTTC
TRBV5-1	-	TRBJ2-5	-	CASSLGREQETQYF	TGCGCCAGCAGCTTAGGACGGGAACAAGAGACCCAGTACTTC
TRBV11-2	-	TRBJ2-7	-	CASSLKSDFTYEQYF	TGTGCCAGCAGCTTAAAGTCCGACTTCACCTACGAGCAGTACTTC
TRBV3-1/TRBV3-2	-	TRBJ1-2	-	CASSQVVGQKFYGYTF	TGTGCCAGCAGCCAAGTAGTCGGACAGAAATTCTATGGCTACACCTTC
TRBV28	-	TRBJ2-1	-	CASSNLTPYNEQFF	TGTGCCAGCAGTAACCTGACACCTTACAATGAGCAGTTCTTC
TRBV30	-	TRBJ2-2	TRBD1	CAWSEDRTNTGELFF	TGTGCCTGGAGCGAGGACAGGACCAACACCGGGGAGCTGTTTTTT
TRBV30	few	TRBJ1-2	-	CAWSVAGANYGYTF	TGTGCCTGGAGTGTAGCAGGGGCAAACTATGGCTACACCTTC
TRBV27	-	TRBJ2-5	TRBD2	CASSRVSGSPQETQYF	TGTGCCAGCAGCCGGGTTAGCGGGAGCCCCCAGGAGACCCAGTACTTC
TRBV11-2	-	TRBJ1-2	-	CASSSNRGGAIYGYTF	TGTGCCAGCAGCTCGAACCGAGGGGGGGCCATCTATGGCTACACCTTC
TRBV7-2	-	TRBJ2-2	-	CASSRAPGNAGELFF	TGTGCCAGCAGCCGTGCTCCGGGGAACGCCGGGGAGCTGTTTTTT
TRBV21-1	-	TRBJ2-5	-	CASSKRVGRGRETQYF	TGTGCCAGCAGCAAACGGGTGGGCAGGGGAAGGGAGACCCAGTACTTC
TRBV28	-	TRBJ1-6	-	CASREQGYNSPLHF	TGTGCCAGCAGAGAACAGGGTTACAACTCACCCCTCCACTTT
TRBV6-5	-	TRBJ2-1	TRBD2	CASNPGGYNEQFF	TGTGCCAGCAATCCGGGAGGCTACAATGAGCAGTTCTTC
TRBV27	-	TRBJ1-1	TRBD1	CASRAQGAPLAEAFF	TGTGCCAGCAGGGCGCAGGGGGCCCCGCTCGCTGAAGCTTTCTTT
TRBV6-1	once	TRBJ1-4	-	CASSEGAGLDEKLFF	TGTGCCAGCAGTGAAGGGGCAGGGTTGGATGAAAAACTGTTTTTT
TRBV7-7	once	TRBJ2-2	TRBD1	CASSLPGGNTGELFF	TGTGCTAGCAGCTTACCAGGGGGCAACACCGGGGAGCTGTTTTTT
TRBV5-5	-	TRBJ1-4	TRBD1	CASSKDRRVEKLFF	TGTGCCAGCAGCAAGGACAGGCGGGTCGAAAAACTGTTTTTT
TRBV11-2	-	TRBJ1-1	TRBD1	CASSIGTGGEAFF	TGTGCCAGCAGCATCGGGACAGGGGGCGAAGCTTTCTTT
TRBV30	-	TRBJ1-6	TRBD1	CACGQGPDTYNSPLHF	TGTGCCTGTGGACAGGGGCCAGATACCTATAATTCACCCCTCCACTTT
TRBV14	-	TRBJ1-5	-	CASSQVREGSNQPQHF	TGTGCCAGCAGCCAAGTTAGGGAGGGTTCGAATCAGCCCCAGCATTTT
TRBV27	-	TRBJ1-6	-	CASTRDRFGNSPLHF	TGTGCCAGCACCAGAGACAGGTTCGGAAATTCACCCCTCCACTTT
TRBV27	-	TRBJ1-1	-	CASSPPAPGTARVSEAFF	TGTGCCAGCAGTCCCCCCGCTCCCGGGACTGCGAGGGTGTCTGAAGCTTTCTTT
TRBV28	-	TRBJ1-1	TRBD1	CATNSSPYRGRWTEAFF	TGTGCCACAAACTCCAGCCCGTACAGGGGGCGATGGACTGAAGCTTTCTTT
TRBV6-5	-	TRBJ2-7	TRBD2	CASTPSGNYEQYF	TGTGCCAGCACACCTAGCGGTAACTACGAGCAGTACTTC
TRBV5-6	-	TRBJ1-2	-	CASSLGTTSYGYTF	TGTGCCAGCAGCTTGGGGACAACAAGCTATGGCTACACCTTC
TRBV7-3	-	TRBJ2-1	-	CASSLTAGRNEQFF	TGTGCCAGCAGCTTAACGGCGGGACGAAATGAGCAGTTCTTC
TRBV5-4	few	TRBJ1-6	-	CASSLGGVNNSPLHF	TGTGCCAGCAGCTTGGGGGGGGTGAACAATTCACCCCTCCACTTT
TRBV6-2/TRBV6-3	-	TRBJ1-2	-	CASSPLVGANYGYTF	TGTGCCAGCAGTCCCCTCGTCGGAGCTAACTATGGCTACACCTTC
TRBV10-1	-	TRBJ2-2	TRBD1	CASGQGARTGELFF	TGCGCCAGCGGGCAGGGGGCCCGGACCGGGGAGCTGTTTTTT
TRBV14	-	TRBJ1-1	-	CASSGQQIGTEAFF	TGTGCCAGCAGCGGACAGCAGATAGGGACTGAAGCTTTCTTT
TRBV29-1	-	TRBJ1-1	-	CSAVGFSGDTEAFF	TGCAGCGCTGTAGGGTTTTCAGGGGACACTGAAGCTTTCTTT
TRBV11-2	-	TRBJ2-7	TRBD2	CASSPLAGGYEQYF	TGTGCCAGCAGCCCGCTAGCGGGAGGCTACGAGCAGTACTTC
TRBV6-5	-	TRBJ1-2	TRBD1	CASSYSGRGYGYTF	TGTGCCAGCAGTTACTCGGGCAGGGGGTATGGCTACACCTTC
TRBV3-1/TRBV3-2	-	TRBJ1-1	TRBD1	CASSQVDRGETEAFF	TGTGCCAGCAGCCAAGTCGACAGGGGTGAAACTGAAGCTTTCTTT
TRBV7-2	-	TRBJ2-2	TRBD1	CASSLALRGLDRGNTGELFF	TGTGCCAGCAGCTTAGCCCTAAGGGGGTTAGACAGGGGTAACACCGGGGAGCTGTTTTTT
TRBV6-4	many	TRBJ2-1	TRBD1	CASSVTGGSRDEQFF	TGTGCCAGCAGTGTTACAGGGGGTAGCCGGGATGAGCAGTTCTTC
TRBV24-1	once	TRBJ2-7	-	CATSDPARQGTHEQYF	TGTGCCACCAGTGATCCCGCCCGGCAGGGGACCCACGAGCAGTACTTC
TRBV7-3	-	TRBJ2-1	TRBD1	CASSPRGTEDYNEQFF	TGTGCCAGCAGCCCCAGAGGGACAGAGGACTACAATGAGCAGTTCTTC
TRBV7-9	once	TRBJ1-1	TRBD1	CASSMGQGANTEAFF	TGTGCCAGCAGCATGGGACAGGGGGCGAACACTGAAGCTTTCTTT
TRBV7-9	-	TRBJ2-7	-	CASSLEKGTSLHEQYF	TGTGCCAGCAGCTTAGAAAAGGGGACATCCCTCCACGAGCAGTACTTC
TRBV28	-	TRBJ2-1	-	CATFARENNEQFF	TGTGCCACTTTCGCGAGGGAGAACAATGAGCAGTTCTTC
TRBV3-1/TRBV3-2	once	TRBJ2-3	-	CASSQDFYRDDTQYF	TGTGCCAGCAGCCAAGATTTTTACAGGGACGATACGCAGTATTTT
TRBV5-4	-	TRBJ1-6	TRBD1	CASSQGQGGNSPLHF	TGTGCCAGCAGTCAGGGACAGGGAGGCAATTCACCCCTCCACTTT
TRBV12-5	-	TRBJ1-1	-	CASDLGGMNTEAFF	TGTGCTAGTGACCTCGGGGGGATGAACACTGAAGCTTTCTTT
TRBV2	-	TRBJ1-5	-	CASNILNQPQHF	TGTGCCAGCAACATCCTCAATCAGCCCCAGCATTTT
TRBV28	few	TRBJ2-1	TRBD2	CASRVAGGIQNNEQFF	TGTGCCAGCAGGGTAGCGGGAGGCATCCAGAACAATGAGCAGTTCTTC